A single sample gave rise to the 19 T cell receptor beta chains below, sequenced in a study of shared clonotypes between healthy human individuals. Using immunoSEQ multiplex PCR, the repertoire was profiled, and TCRdb retains in-frame clones only, with some absent. Counted here are 1 million to 1.2 million clones, roughly 80% occurring once; the ten biggest clones make up 0.7% to 0.95%. Sequencing used memory CD4+ T cells from PBMCs. Subset in this sample: CD45RA-negative fraction. The receptors come from a man aged 18 to 30 in good health. Some clones in this sample may be carry-over from other donors' samples.

V is TRBV19 and J is TRBJ1-1, with 7 bases fitting TRBD1. The J segment lost 2 bases and the V segment lost 9 bases, leaving 12 bases of the junction unmatched. Germline CDR1 LNHDA, CDR2 SQIVND (reference sequence). This CDR3 contains 15 residues. CDR3 nucleotide sequence: TGTGCCAGCCTACGCCGGGAGGGGGCAAACACTGAAGCTTTCTTT. It is translated as CASLRREGANTEAFF.

This chain uses TRBV27 with TRBJ1-5, with D tentatively TRBD1 (5 bases). Germline CDR1 is MNHEY and CDR2 is SMNVEV (reference sequence). This CDR3 contains 16 residues. V was clipped by 5 bases and J by 2 bases, with 16 bases between them. CDR3 sequence: CASSQRGREGNQPQHF. The CDR3 DNA follows: TGTGCCAGCAGTCAACGGGGCCGGGAAGGCAATCAGCCCCAGCATTTT.

The chain employs TRBV7-9 and TRBJ1-5, with 7 bases fitting TRBD1. This CDR3 region has 17 residues. The J segment lost 0 bases and the V segment lost 5 bases, leaving 10 bases of the junction unmatched. From germline, CDR1 is SEHNR and CDR2 FQNEAQ (reference sequence). This chain's CDR3 is CASSRGTGAYSNQPQHF. CDR3 bases: TGTGCCAGCAGCCGCGGTACAGGGGCGTATAGCAATCAGCCCCAGCATTTT.

This clone was counted a few times. The CDR3 coding sequence is TGTGCCAGCAGTACCTTTTTTGCAACTAATGAAAAACTGTTTTTT. Translation gives CASSTFFATNEKLFF. The V call is TRBV28, the J call TRBJ1-4; D not resolved. This CDR3 has 15 residues. Trimming cost V 5 bases and J 0 bases, with 10 bases left between them. The germline gives CDR1 MDHEN, CDR2 SYDVKM.

The chain employs TRBV18 and TRBJ1-1; D is possibly TRBD1 (5 bases). The V end was cut by 3 bases, the J end by 5 bases, with 10 bases between. The CDR3 is made up of 13 amino acids. Per germline, CDR1 KGHSH and CDR2 LQKENI. The CDR3 is CASSPREGTEAFF. CDR3 in DNA: TGTGCCAGCTCACCCAGGGAAGGAACTGAAGCTTTCTTT.

The CDR3 here is CASSGRSAGTSGSYNEQFF. The CDR3 DNA sequence: TGTGCCAGCAGTGGGAGGAGCGCCGGGACTAGCGGGAGCTACAATGAGCAGTTCTTC. J is TRBJ2-1 and V is TRBV28; 14 bases align to TRBD2. CDR3 size: 19 residues. Germline V gene lookup returns CDR1 MDHEN and CDR2 SYDVKM. With 5 bases clipped from V and 3 bases from J, the junction kept 12 bases outside the gene matches. Supplemented by reference TRBV28 and TRBJ2-1, the full variable domain reads DVKVTQSSRYLVKRTGEKVFLECVQDMDHENMFWYRQDPGLGLRLIYFSYDVKMKEKGDIPEGYSVSREKKERFSLILESASTNQTSMYLCASSGRSAGTSGSYNEQFFGPGTRLTVL.

This rearrangement joins TRBV7-9 to TRBJ2-7, with a tentative D call TRBD2 (5 bases). There are 13 residues in the CDR3. Germline loops: CDR1 SEHNR, CDR2 FQNEAQ (reference sequence). The ends were cut back, 5 bases at V and 3 bases at J, with 11 bases in the middle. The CDR3: CASSRYAGYEQYF. CDR3 nucleotides: TGTGCCAGCAGCCGTTACGCGGGCTACGAGCAGTACTTC. The complete variable domain, with remaining parts taken from reference TRBV7-9 and TRBJ2-7, reads DTGVSQNPRHKITKRGQNVTFRCDPISEHNRLYWYRQTLGQGPEFLTYFQNEAQLEKSRLLSDRFSAERPKGSFSTLEIQRTEQGDSAMYLCASSRYAGYEQYFGPGTRLTVT.

The rearrangement joins TRBV7-2 to TRBJ2-7; TRBD2 matches at 8 bases. The germline gives CDR1 SGHTA, CDR2 FQGNSA. J lost 7 bases, V lost 1 base, and 15 bases had no gene match. The CDR3 spans 17 residues. The CDR3 reads CASSLDLAAGGFEEQYF. The CDR3 DNA reads as TGTGCCAGCAGCTTAGATCTGGCGGCGGGAGGATTTGAGGAGCAGTACTTC.

This clone has a handful of counts. This chain uses TRBV30 with TRBJ2-5; D call uncertain. V lost 5 bases to trimming and J lost 7 bases, with 11 bases between them. CDR1 and CDR2 (germline): GTSNPN, SVGIG (reference sequence). The CDR3 sequence is 11 residues long. The CDR3 DNA reads as TGTGCCTGGGCGGAGAGCGCGACCCAGTACTTC. It encodes CAWAESATQYF.

The V gene is TRBV19, the J gene TRBJ2-1; D remains ambiguous. The V gene lost 6 bases and the J gene lost 0 bases, with 6 bases spanning the gap. This CDR3 comprises 13 residues. Germline V gives CDR1 LNHDA, CDR2 SQIVND (reference sequence). The CDR3 nucleotides are TGTGCCAGTAGCCTGAGCTCCTACAATGAGCAGTTCTTC. It encodes CASSLSSYNEQFF.

The chain employs TRBV9 and TRBJ2-6; TRBD1 or TRBD2 may be the D gene (5 bases each). Looked up from germline, CDR1 is SGDLS and CDR2 is YYNGEE. The CDR3 runs to 18 residues. V lost 3 bases to trimming and J lost 4 bases, with 20 bases between them. In DNA, the CDR3 is TGTGCCAGCAGCGGGCGTTGGCGGGCCAGGGTCGGGGCCAACGTCCTGACTTTC. This gives the protein CASSGRWRARVGANVLTF.

About this clone itself: A far more abundant clone sits one base away, making this likely a read error. V and J are TRBV4-1 and TRBJ1-5, with D perhaps TRBD2 (6 bases). TRBJ2-3 matches the DNA end more closely, so the J call is doubtful. Germline CDR1 and CDR2: MGHRA and YSYEKL. The CDR3 is made up of 17 amino acids. The DNA of the CDR3 is TGCGCCAGCAGCCAAGATGGAGGAGGGTTAAGTAATCAGCCCCAGTATTTT. Translating it yields CASSQDGGGLSNQPQYF.

The table lists this clone with a count of one. The rearrangement links TRBV7-7 to TRBJ2-2; 10 bases line up with TRBD2. Unmatched junction bases numbered 9, after V lost 5 bases and J lost 6 bases. The CDR3 is made up of 16 amino acids. From germline, CDR1 is SSHAT and CDR2 FNYEAQ (reference sequence). CDR3 in DNA: TGTGCCAGCAGCCCCACTAGCGGGGAGATCGCCGGGGAGCTGTTTTTT. As protein: CASSPTSGEIAGELFF.

The chain carries TRBV11-3 and TRBJ2-2; the D gene is possibly TRBD2 (5 bases). Germline V gene sequence: CDR1 SGHNT, CDR2 YENEEA. The CDR3 is made up of 14 amino acids. V was clipped by 5 bases and J by 5 bases, with 12 bases between them. CDR3 sequence: CASSPRTPTGELFF. CDR3 nucleotide sequence: TGTGCCAGCAGCCCCAGGACTCCGACCGGGGAGCTGTTTTTT.

The V call is TRBV27, the J call TRBJ2-3; D gene uncertain. The CDR3 extends over 13 amino acids. V lost 5 bases, J lost 3 bases, and 9 bases lay in between. Germline V CDR1 and CDR2: MNHEY, SMNVEV (reference sequence). CDR3: CASSPGGTDTQYF. DNA of the CDR3: TGTGCCAGCAGTCCTGGCGGAACAGATACGCAGTATTTT.

Details on this clone: At the DNA level, this CDR3 is encoded by other sequences in the same sample as well. The chain recombines TRBV9 with TRBJ1-1, with a weak D call TRBD1 (5 bases). Germline V gives CDR1 SGDLS, CDR2 YYNGEE. There are 15 residues in the CDR3. Trimming took 0 bases from V and 0 from J, leaving 9 bases between them. CDR3 bases: TGTGCCAGCAGCGTAGGTGGGACGGTGAACACTGAAGCTTTCTTT. Protein sequence: CASSVGGTVNTEAFF. Supplemented by reference TRBV9 and TRBJ1-1, the full variable domain reads DSGVTQTPKHLITATGQRVTLRCSPRSGDLSVYWYQQSLDQGLQFLIQYYNGEERAKGNILERFSAQQFPDLHSELNLSSLELGDSALYFCASSVGGTVNTEAFFGQGTRLTVV.

This clone was recorded once. The chain uses TRBV28 and TRBJ2-5; possible D gene TRBD1, 5 bases. This CDR3 comprises 15 residues. With 0 bases removed from V and 1 base from J, the gap between germline ends came to 9 bases. Germline assignment: CDR1 MDHEN and CDR2 SYDVKM. This chain's CDR3 is CASSLWQTGQETQYF. The CDR3, as DNA: TGTGCCAGCAGTTTATGGCAAACAGGCCAAGAGACCCAGTACTTC.

The V gene is TRBV27, the J gene TRBJ2-6; D ambiguous. V was cut by 5 bases and J by 4 bases, with 9 bases left in between. The CDR3 is 14 residues long. The germline V gene has CDR1 MNHEY and CDR2 SMNVEV (reference sequence). Written as DNA, the CDR3 is TGTGCCAGCAGTACAGCAACAGGGGCCAACGTCCTGACTTTC. Translation gives CASSTATGANVLTF.

The V and J genes are TRBV2 and TRBJ1-4; TRBD1 matches 8 bases. The CDR3 loop spans 14 amino acids. The ends lost 6 bases at V and 4 bases at J; junction bases unmatched: 4. The germline V gene has CDR1 SNHLY and CDR2 FYNNEI. The CDR3 region is CASSKTGVNEKLFF. The CDR3 nucleotides read TGTGCCAGCAGCAAGACAGGGGTTAATGAAAAACTGTTTTTT.